The rows below give T cell receptor beta chains drawn from one sample of a study of cytomegalovirus exposure and HLA in healthy donors. Sequencing used immunoSEQ multiplex PCR; TCRdb keeps in-frame clones, though not all of them. Here the sample spans under 110,000 clones, about 87% being singletons. Sequenced sample: PBMCs. The source is a woman aged 18-30 years in good health and CMV-seropositive. CDR3s include the opening cysteine and the closing phenylalanine or tryptophan. A D gene is named only where the DNA matches it firmly. Clone size is given for some rows only: seen once, a few or many times, or a class if the clone is expanded.

.,TRBV4-2,.,14,TRBJ1-6,CASSQLEAGSPLHF,TGTGCCAGCAGCCAACTAGAGGCGGGGTCACCCCTCCACTTT
TRBD2,TRBV4-2,.,17,TRBJ2-6,CASSPAGRDSGANVLTF,TGTGCCAGCAGCCCAGCGGGGCGAGACTCTGGGGCCAACGTCTTGACTTTC
TRBD1,TRBV27,.,16,TRBJ2-6,CASSRTGGVGANVLTF,TGTGCCAGCAGCCGGACAGGGGGCGTTGGGGCCAACGTCCTGACTTTC
TRBD1,TRBV7-9,.,13,TRBJ1-2,CASSLGTGYGYTF,TGTGCCAGCAGCTTAGGGACAGGCTATGGCTACACCTTC
TRBD1,TRBV2,.,15,TRBJ2-1,CASSQTGGAYNEQFF,TGTGCCAGCAGCCAAACAGGGGGAGCTTACAATGAGCAGTTCTTC
.,TRBV7-7,.,13,TRBJ1-1,CASSFAQNTEAFF,TGTGCTAGCAGCTTTGCACAGAACACTGAAGCTTTCTTT
.,TRBV27,.,15,TRBJ2-1,CASSLWGEPYNEQFF,TGTGCCAGCAGTTTATGGGGGGAGCCCTACAATGAGCAGTTCTTC
.,TRBV2,.,12,TRBJ2-3,CASTSYRDTQYF,TGTGCCAGCACCTCCTACCGGGATACGCAGTATTTT
TRBD1,TRBV6-6,.,15,TRBJ1-4,CASSFRQGGSEKLFF,TGTGCCAGCAGTTTCAGACAGGGAGGAAGTGAAAAACTGTTTTTT
TRBD1,TRBV5-5,.,16,TRBJ2-5,CASSRRTGGQQETQYF,TGTGCCAGCAGCCGGAGGACAGGGGGGCAGCAAGAGACCCAGTACTTC
.,TRBV29-1,.,15,TRBJ2-3,CSVEDPEEGWNTQYF,TGCAGCGTTGAAGATCCGGAGGAGGGGTGGAATACGCAGTATTTT
.,TRBV6-1,.,13,TRBJ1-4,CASSEWAFEKLFF,TGTGCCAGCAGTGAGTGGGCTTTCGAAAAACTGTTTTTT
.,TRBV6-6,.,12,TRBJ1-5,CASTDSNQPQHF,TGTGCCAGCACCGACAGTAATCAGCCCCAGCATTTT
TRBD2,TRBV10-2,.,17,TRBJ2-2,CASGGLAGGPGTGELFF,TGCGCCAGCGGAGGGCTAGCGGGGGGGCCCGGCACCGGGGAGCTGTTTTTT
TRBD1,TRBV19,.,16,TRBJ2-5,CASSSRRDRAQETQYF,TGTGCCAGTAGTTCGCGCCGGGACAGGGCTCAAGAGACCCAGTACTTC
.,TRBV7-9,.,14,TRBJ1-3,CASSPVFSGNTIYF,TGTGCCAGCAGCCCGGTTTTCTCTGGAAACACCATATATTTT
TRBD1,TRBV10-1,once,17,TRBJ1-2,CASSPGQGSKSPSGYTF,TGCGCCAGCAGCCCGGGACAGGGGTCTAAAAGCCCCTCCGGCTACACCTTC
.,TRBV27,.,14,TRBJ1-1,CASMYGRGSTEAFF,TGTGCCAGCATGTACGGGCGGGGGAGCACTGAAGCTTTCTTT
TRBD1,TRBV5-4,.,15,TRBJ1-6,CASSDRQGNNSPLHF,TGTGCCAGCAGCGACCGACAGGGAAATAATTCACCCCTCCACTTT
.,TRBV28,.,16,TRBJ1-2,CASSWTRPLLNYGYTF,TGTGCCAGCAGTTGGACACGACCACTCCTTAACTATGGCTACACCTTC
TRBD2,TRBV6-4,few,15,TRBJ2-3,CASSAGTSGTDTQYF,TGTGCCAGCAGTGCCGGGACTAGCGGCACAGATACGCAGTATTTT
.,TRBV28,.,18,TRBJ1-6,CASSLGSGGSAYNSPLHF,TGTGCCAGCAGTTTAGGTTCGGGTGGGAGCGCCTATAATTCACCCCTCCACTTT
TRBD1,TRBV11-2,.,15,TRBJ1-2,CASSSYRTGEDGYTF,TGTGCCAGCAGCTCATACCGGACAGGGGAGGATGGCTACACCTTC
.,TRBV10-3,few,15,TRBJ2-2,CAIKSTAVNTGELFF,TGTGCCATCAAGAGCACAGCAGTGAACACCGGGGAGCTGTTTTTT
.,TRBV18,few,14,TRBJ1-1,CASSPQSDRAEAFF,TGTGCCAGCTCACCGCAGAGCGATCGGGCTGAAGCTTTCTTT
TRBD1,TRBV19,.,15,TRBJ1-1,CASSPGGTGETEAFF,TGTGCCAGTAGTCCCGGAGGGACAGGAGAAACTGAAGCTTTCTTT
TRBD2,TRBV4-2,.,17,TRBJ2-3,CASSPRAVAGGTDTQYF,TGTGCCAGCAGCCCTAGAGCTGTAGCGGGCGGCACAGATACGCAGTATTTT
TRBD1,TRBV2,.,18,TRBJ1-6,CASRPAPGQSSYNSPLHF,TGTGCCAGCAGGCCCGCCCCGGGACAGAGCTCCTATAATTCACCCCTCCACTTT
TRBD2,TRBV7-6,.,16,TRBJ2-1,CASSPWTSGGRYEQFF,TGTGCCAGCAGCCCGTGGACTAGCGGGGGGCGGTATGAGCAGTTCTTC
.,TRBV28,.,13,TRBJ1-6,CASSSSGNSPLHF,TGTGCCAGCAGTTCCTCAGGGAATTCACCCCTCCACTTT
TRBD2,TRBV2,.,13,TRBJ2-1,CASGLAVYNEQFF,TGTGCCAGCGGGCTAGCGGTCTACAATGAGCAGTTCTTC
.,TRBV6-5,.,16,TRBJ1-2,CASSYSKGGGGYGYTF,TGTGCCAGCAGTTACTCGAAAGGCGGGGGTGGCTATGGCTACACCTTC
TRBD1,TRBV6-1,.,14,TRBJ1-1,CASSGQGVGTEAFF,TGTGCCAGCAGTGGACAGGGGGTAGGCACTGAAGCTTTCTTT
.,TRBV28,.,15,TRBJ1-6,CASSPDVGLNSPLHF,TGTGCCAGCAGTCCTGACGTGGGGCTGAATTCACCCCTCCACTTT
.,TRBV18,.,16,TRBJ1-6,CASSLTGSSYNSPLHF,TGTGCCAGCTCACTCACAGGGAGCTCCTATAATTCACCCCTCCACTTT
TRBD2,TRBV4-3,.,15,TRBJ2-5,CASSLAGMNQETQYF,TGCGCCAGCAGCTTAGCGGGGATGAACCAAGAGACCCAGTACTTC
.,TRBV7-2,.,18,TRBJ2-4,CASSLVASGDLAKNIQYF,TGTGCCAGCAGCTTAGTTGCGTCAGGGGATCTAGCCAAAAACATTCAGTACTTC
.,TRBV28,.,13,TRBJ1-2,CASSLQQAYGYTF,TGTGCCAGCAGTTTACAACAGGCCTATGGCTACACCTTC
TRBD2,TRBV5-4,.,18,TRBJ2-3,CASSQPGGLAGITDTQYF,TGTGCCAGCAGCCAACCCGGGGGACTAGCGGGAATCACAGATACGCAGTATTTT
.,TRBV4-1,.,15,TRBJ1-5,CASSQGPTVNQPQHF,TGCGCCAGCAGCCAAGGTCCAACAGTAAATCAGCCCCAGCATTTT
TRBD1,TRBV4-1,.,17,TRBJ1-6,CASSQDRGTGDNSPLHF,TGCGCCAGCAGCCAAGATCGAGGGACAGGGGATAATTCACCCCTCCACTTT
.,TRBV9,few,13,TRBJ2-7,CASSPSGSYEQYF,TGTGCCAGCAGCCCCTCTGGGAGCTACGAGCAGTACTTC
.,TRBV29-1,.,19,TRBJ2-1,CSVEDREGQSKSSYNEQFF,TGCAGCGTTGAAGATCGGGAGGGACAGTCAAAGAGCTCCTACAATGAGCAGTTCTTC
.,TRBV15,.,15,TRBJ1-4,CATSRDWGRGEKLFF,TGTGCCACCAGCAGAGATTGGGGCAGGGGTGAAAAACTGTTTTTT
TRBD1,TRBV4-1,few,17,TRBJ1-2,CASSQDGRQGKREGYTF,TGCGCCAGCAGCCAAGACGGACGACAGGGTAAGAGGGAAGGCTACACCTTC